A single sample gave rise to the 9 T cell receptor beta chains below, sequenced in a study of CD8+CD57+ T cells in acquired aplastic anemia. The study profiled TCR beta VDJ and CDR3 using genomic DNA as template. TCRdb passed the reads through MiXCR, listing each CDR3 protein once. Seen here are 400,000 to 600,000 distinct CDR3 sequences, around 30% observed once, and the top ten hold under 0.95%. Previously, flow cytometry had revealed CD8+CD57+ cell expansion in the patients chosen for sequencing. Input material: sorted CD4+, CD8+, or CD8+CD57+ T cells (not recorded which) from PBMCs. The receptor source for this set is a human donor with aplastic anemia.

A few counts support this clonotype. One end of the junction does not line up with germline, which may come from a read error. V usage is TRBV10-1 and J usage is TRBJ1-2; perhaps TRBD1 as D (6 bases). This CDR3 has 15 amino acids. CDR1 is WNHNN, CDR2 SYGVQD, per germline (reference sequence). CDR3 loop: CASSDMVGGAYGYTF. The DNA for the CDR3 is TGTGCCAGCAGTGATATGGTGGGGGGCGCCTATGGCTACACCTTC.

CDR3 residues: CSATGTSGKASYEQYF. For the CDR3, the DNA is TGCAGTGCCACCGGGACTAGCGGGAAAGCCTCCTACGAGCAGTACTTC. The rearrangement links TRBV20-1 to TRBJ2-7; TRBD2 aligns across 13 bases. The CDR3 is made up of 16 amino acids. Trimming removed 6 bases from V and 0 bases from J; junction bases left unmatched: 8. In germline, CDR1 is DFQATT, CDR2 SNEGSKA (reference sequence).

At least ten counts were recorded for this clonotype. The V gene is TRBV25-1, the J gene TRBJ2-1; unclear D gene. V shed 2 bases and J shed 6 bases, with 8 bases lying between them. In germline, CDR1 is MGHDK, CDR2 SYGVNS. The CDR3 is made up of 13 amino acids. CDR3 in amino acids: CASSEQTSNEQFF. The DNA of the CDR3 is TGTGCCAGCAGTGAACAAACCAGCAATGAGCAGTTCTTC.

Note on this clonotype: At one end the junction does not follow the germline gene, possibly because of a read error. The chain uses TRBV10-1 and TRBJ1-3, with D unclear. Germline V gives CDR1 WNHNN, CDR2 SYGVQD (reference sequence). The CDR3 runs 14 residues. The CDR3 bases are TGTGCCAGCTCACCACTTAATAACGGAAACACCATATATTTT. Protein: CASSPLNNGNTIYF.

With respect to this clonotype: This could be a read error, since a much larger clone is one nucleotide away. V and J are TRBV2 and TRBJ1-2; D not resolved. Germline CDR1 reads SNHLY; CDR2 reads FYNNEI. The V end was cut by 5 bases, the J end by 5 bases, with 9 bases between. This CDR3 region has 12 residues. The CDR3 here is CASSFRTYGYTF. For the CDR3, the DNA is TGTGCCAGCAGTTTCCGGACGTATGGCTACACCTTC.

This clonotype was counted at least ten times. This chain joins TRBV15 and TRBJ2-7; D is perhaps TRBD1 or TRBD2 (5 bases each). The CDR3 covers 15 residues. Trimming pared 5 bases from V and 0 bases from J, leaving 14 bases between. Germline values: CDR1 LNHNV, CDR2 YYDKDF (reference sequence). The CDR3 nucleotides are TGTGCCACCAGCCGTACCGGGACGTCCTCCTACGAGCAGTACTTC. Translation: CATSRTGTSSYEQYF. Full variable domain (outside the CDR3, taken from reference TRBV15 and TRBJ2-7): DAMVIQNPRYQVTQFGKPVTLSCSQTLNHNVMYWYQQKSSQAPKLLFHYYDKDFNNEADTPDNFQSRRPNTSFCFLDIRSPGLGDTAMYLCATSRTGTSSYEQYFGPGTRLTVT.

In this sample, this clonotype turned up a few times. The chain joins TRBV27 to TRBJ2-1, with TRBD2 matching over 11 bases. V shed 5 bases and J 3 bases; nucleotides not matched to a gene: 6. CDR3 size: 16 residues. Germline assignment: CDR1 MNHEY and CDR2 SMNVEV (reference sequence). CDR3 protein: CASSTSLAGDYNEQFF. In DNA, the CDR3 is TGTGCCAGCAGTACCTCACTAGCGGGAGACTACAATGAGCAGTTCTTC.

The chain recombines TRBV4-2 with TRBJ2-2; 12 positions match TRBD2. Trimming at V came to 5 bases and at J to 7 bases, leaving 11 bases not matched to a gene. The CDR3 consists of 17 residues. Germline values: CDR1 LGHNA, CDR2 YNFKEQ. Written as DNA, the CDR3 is TGTGCCAGCAGCAAAACCGGATCGGGACTAGCGGGCGGGGAGCTGTTTTTT. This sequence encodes CASSKTGSGLAGGELFF.

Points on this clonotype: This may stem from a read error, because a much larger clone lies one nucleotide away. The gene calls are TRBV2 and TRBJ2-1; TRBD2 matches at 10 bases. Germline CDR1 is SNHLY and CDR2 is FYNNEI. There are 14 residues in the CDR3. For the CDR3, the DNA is TGTGCCAGCCTCGGAGAAGCGGGGGGGACTGAGCAGCTCTTC. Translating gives CASLGEAGGTEQLF.